Described below is a single T cell receptor (beta chain) sequence and its context. The clone's antigen remains unknown. No much larger clone exists at a distance of one base, and base qualities are not known. Whole blood was collected in K2EDTA tubes by collaborating institutions according to the institutions' own protocols. For TCRbeta analysis, collaborators shipped samples as frozen whole blood, isolated PBMCs, or DNA extracted from either of those sample types. These data come from a study of blood T cell repertoires in COVID-19 (dated by TCRdb to 2020 to 2021). Broadly, across the study: Samples covering the acute and convalescent phases of COVID-19 were provided by collaborators in the United States, Italy and Spain. The material from the prospective study consisted of cDNA or gDNA derived from T cells, B-cell-depleted T cells, or PBMCs. Subjects who had been exposed to COVID-19, were actively infected with it, or had recovered from it provided the deeply sampled blood TCRbeta repertoires that made up the dataset. The repertoires were released in a freely available public database meant as a resource for research on the immune response to SARS-CoV-2. Samples were obtained from the ongoing ImmuneRACE study (first 160 participants) and from approximately 1,200 subjects provided by 6 global collaborators. Nearly every sample came with metadata listing a de-identified subject ID, COVID-19 status, age in years and sex. Where HLA class I and class II types were available, the types were taken from metadata supplied by the sample provider, not from assay-based typing.

The paper as a whole reports these results and caveats: The amount of clinical and demographic metadata varied by source and participant and was provided uncurated.

TCRbeta CDR3 regions were amplified from genomic DNA by means of the immunoSEQ Assay, a bias-controlled multiplex PCR. Under the source paper's analysis protocol: Nucleated cell counts per sample were estimated from amplification of reference gene primers within the assay. To quantify the absolute abundance of each unique TCRbeta CDR3 rearrangement, sequence reads were collapsed and filtered. For each sample, productive Simpson clonality was calculated as the square root of Simpson's diversity index over productive rearrangements. Drawn from immuneACCESS, this table holds only the in-frame rearrangements with V and J called that TCRdb kept. Clones are partly lost; checked studies trace under half to an unresolved V gene and leave the rest unexplained. The V and J calls and clone size come from that table; D and trimming were worked out from the DNA. The sample yields under 300,000 clones; 89% were counted once. Roughly 2.2% of the sample rests with the top ten.

Material for sequencing was peripheral blood. The receptor comes from a man in his fifties with acute or convalescent COVID-19.

For the CDR3, the sequence is CAISEGGQLNQPQHF. The DNA reads TGTGCCATCAGTGAGGGAGGGCAGCTAAATCAGCCCCAGCATTTT. The rearrangement joined TRBV10-3 to TRBJ1-5; no confident D gene assignment can be made. V is shortened by 2 bases, J by 4 bases, and the region joining them spans 12 bases. The germline V gene supplies CDR1 ENHRY and CDR2 SYGVKD. The CDR3 numbers 15 residues from cysteine through phenylalanine. Kept here is only the CDR3 DNA, which spans 45 bases and is read in frame from base 1.